This note documents a single T cell receptor (beta chain) sequence. The amount of total RNA extracted per sample was at least 5.5 micrograms. This record comes from a study of blood T cells in healthy people across ages. Primed by a sample-barcoded 5' primer and a J-beta primer mix, a second PCR proceeded for roughly 7 to 11 cycles. TCRdb re-derived calls from the 5' RACE reads in MiXCR, one entry per CDR3 protein. The sample lists around 1,600,000 distinct CDR3 sequences; approximately 43% were seen once. Sequencing was carried out using blood. The TCR was taken from a woman in her late teens or twenties in good health.

This chain's CDR3 is CASSQVFQGEQYF. The CDR3 DNA reads as TGTGCCAGCAGCCAAGTGTTTCAGGGAGAGCAGTACTTC. This sequence joins TRBV14 and TRBJ2-7; possible D gene TRBD1, 5 bases. The germline V gene has CDR1 SGHDN and CDR2 FVKESK. CDR3 length equals 13 residues. With 1 base removed from V and 7 bases from J, the gap between germline ends came to 11 bases.